Shown below are 2 T cell receptor beta chains from a single sample sequenced in a study of T cells expressing NK-cell markers. TCRdb reprocessed the 5' RACE reads and keeps a single row for each CDR3 protein, giving no DNA. The table gives over 150,000 distinct CDR3 sequences; the top ten clones make up roughly 35% of it. The sample comprised blood T cells: a sorted CD56 or NKG2C T cell subset, CD4+ or CD8+ T cells, or bulk PBMC T cells (not recorded which). These receptors were obtained from a woman in her fifties or sixties in good health.

CDR3 protein: CASSPTTTNSYEQYF. This chain uses TRBV4-1 with TRBJ2-7; with no DNA, the TCRdb D assignment of TRBD2 cannot be verified. CDR3 length: 15 amino acids. Germline CDR1 is MGHRA and CDR2 is YSYEKL.

The chain links TRBV20-1 to TRBJ2-1; with no DNA, the TCRdb D assignment of TRBD2 cannot be verified. This CDR3 contains 14 residues. Per the germline V gene, CDR1 is DFQATT and CDR2 is SNEGSKA (reference sequence). The CDR3 spells CSARSSGTYNEQFF.